These T cell receptor beta chains were read from a single sample in a study of CD8 T cells in Susac syndrome. A single record per CDR3 protein comes from TCRdb applying MiXCR to the immunoSEQ multiplex PCR reads. The sample holds more than 200,000 distinct CDR3 sequences, less than 95% seen once. The sequenced sample consisted of CD4+ T cells from PBMCs. Receptors originate from a human donor with Susac syndrome. Each CDR3 is given without its conserved first and last residue. The order of the fields is V gene, CDR3 length, CDR3 protein.

V gene: TRBV20-1; CDR3 length: 9; CDR3 protein: SARVGYEQY
V gene: TRBV4-3; CDR3 length: 12; CDR3 protein: ASSQEAVSAEAF
V gene: TRBV5-4; CDR3 length: 14; CDR3 protein: ASSSLTQQGQETQY
V gene: TRBV30; CDR3 length: 10; CDR3 protein: AWSKGRTEAF
V gene: TRBV6-2/TRBV6-3; CDR3 length: 11; CDR3 protein: ASTPKETDTQY
V gene: TRBV10-3; CDR3 length: 11; CDR3 protein: AISAAENTEAF
V gene: TRBV12-3/TRBV12-4; CDR3 length: 12; CDR3 protein: ASTFAGQRYEQY
V gene: TRBV5-1; CDR3 length: 11; CDR3 protein: ASSLQGREGYT
V gene: TRBV20-1; CDR3 length: 15; CDR3 protein: SARDGAEGRAQETQY
V gene: TRBV10-3; CDR3 length: 10; CDR3 protein: AISGLGDTQY
V gene: TRBV5-4; CDR3 length: 13; CDR3 protein: ASSSTRGTESPLH
V gene: TRBV20-1; CDR3 length: 14; CDR3 protein: SALRAAGLIGDTQY
V gene: TRBV5-1; CDR3 length: 12; CDR3 protein: ASSLRLGGDIQY
V gene: TRBV19; CDR3 length: 12; CDR3 protein: ASSNQGVSYEQY
V gene: TRBV29-1; CDR3 length: 11; CDR3 protein: SVGGQGAEEQF
V gene: TRBV5-4; CDR3 length: 11; CDR3 protein: ASSLSGADTQY
V gene: TRBV5-1; CDR3 length: 12; CDR3 protein: ASSLGGESQPQH
V gene: TRBV29-1; CDR3 length: 10; CDR3 protein: SVRDNNNEQF
V gene: TRBV7-2; CDR3 length: 13; CDR3 protein: ASSDQVNPGNEQF
V gene: TRBV6-5; CDR3 length: 11; CDR3 protein: ASNRGQGYGYT
V gene: TRBV6-1; CDR3 length: 12; CDR3 protein: ASTRTGEGNEQF
V gene: TRBV4-2; CDR3 length: 17; CDR3 protein: ASSQPPLSHRAPTGELF
V gene: TRBV7-2; CDR3 length: 13; CDR3 protein: ASSLRGDITDTQY
V gene: TRBV30; CDR3 length: 12; CDR3 protein: AWSVSGSNQPQH
V gene: TRBV2; CDR3 length: 15; CDR3 protein: ASRGDRDYRAKNIQY
V gene: TRBV5-1; CDR3 length: 13; CDR3 protein: ASSDGTGGTDTQY
V gene: TRBV5-4; CDR3 length: 12; CDR3 protein: ASSSRLAEETQY
V gene: TRBV9; CDR3 length: 14; CDR3 protein: ASSGGPGSPNSPLH